This T cell receptor beta chain is from a study of human T cells and chemical hapten exposure. This CDR3 is built from 16 residues. V gave up 7 bases and J gave up 6 bases, with 24 bases separating them. The library labeled individual cDNA molecules by adding unique molecular identifiers to them. As handled by the study authors: The median was around 100,000 TCRs per sample, ranging roughly 23,224 to 750,000. TCRdb passed the RACE reads through MiXCR, listing each CDR3 protein once. The V and J calls were determined by TCRdb, not by the authors. The sample lists about 350,000 distinct CDR3 sequences, approximately 5% occurring once. Time point: pre-sensitization, week 0. Documented treatment: therapeutic diphenylcyclopropenone sensitization with weekly scalp DPC. Blood sampling preceded each patch test application.

The chain links TRBV12-3 or TRBV12-4 to TRBJ1-2; the D gene is possibly TRBD1 (6 bases). The receptor was isolated from a woman aged 18-30 years with alopecia areata. Some clones in this sample may be carry-over from other donors' samples. The sequencing here drew on whole blood, taken in connection with sensitization to the hapten diphenylcyclopropenone (DPC). CDR3 loop: CASTPGGHRSPHGYTF. CDR3 DNA: TGTGCCAGCACTCCCGGGGGACACAGGTCCCCTCATGGCTACACCTTC.